The clone carrying this T cell receptor (beta chain) was detected many times. Its target is unknown. The sample belongs to a study of T-cell reconstitution after alpha-beta-depleted transplantation in children. Study-wide results and limits: In some patients, recipient T cells and intrathymic progenitors surviving conditioning explained high day-60 diversity. Among T cells one year after transplant, newly produced cells accounted for most counts and diversity. Expanded graft clones numbering several hundred reportedly gave rise to alpha-beta T cells about two months after transplant.

V dropped 5 bases and J dropped 6 bases, with 14 bases sitting between them. Germline V gene sequence: CDR1 SGHVS, CDR2 FQNEAQ. The CDR3 covers 14 residues. Preparing the TCRbeta library involved the use of unique molecular identifiers. From the PCR reads, TCRdb called clonotypes with MiXCR, one entry per CDR3 protein. The sample includes around 490,000 distinct CDR3 sequences, roughly 11% of them seen just once. The receptor's source is a female patient aged 2 to 10 who had a stem cell transplant for aplastic anemia, so the T cells may come from the graft donor. The sequences come from PBMCs, mostly from graft donor cells, collected 180 days after TCRalphabeta/CD19-depleted stem cell transplant. The chain joins TRBV7-8 to TRBJ2-1; D may be TRBD2 (6 bases). This CDR3 is CASSLGLPFNEQFF. DNA for the CDR3: TGTGCCAGCAGCCTAGGACTACCATTCAATGAGCAGTTCTTC.